A single TCR beta chain is shown here with its context. Measured with immunoSEQ multiplex PCR; TCRdb has only the in-frame clones, and not every one. The profile shows 56,000 or so clones, 88% of them singletons. The sample originates from a study of T cell changes during pregnancy in multiple sclerosis. This sequence was found in a female donor with multiple sclerosis, enrolled in a pregnancy study. Specimen: CD4+ T cells from peripheral blood mononuclear cells, collected in the third trimester of pregnancy.

CDR3 nucleotides: TGTGCCAGCTCACCAGAAGTTCAGTCTAGCGGGAGTAGTAATGAGCAGTTCTTC. Translation gives CASSPEVQSSGSSNEQFF. The rearrangement joins TRBV18 to TRBJ2-1; 10 bases are shared with TRBD2. Looked up from germline, CDR1 is KGHSH and CDR2 is LQKENI. V shed 2 bases and J 7 bases; nucleotides not matched to a gene: 14. This CDR3 comprises 18 residues.